Below are 18 T cell receptor beta chains sequenced from a single sample in a study of cytomegalovirus exposure and HLA in healthy donors. It was with 60 Vbeta and 13 Jbeta primers that the PCR ran. The data were produced by immunoSEQ multiplex PCR, yet TCRdb's version contains in-frame clones alone and is incomplete. This sample has some 65,000 clones, with 62% found just once. The sequencing input was PBMCs. These receptors were obtained from a man under 40 in good health and CMV-seronegative.

The J gene is TRBJ2-7, the V gene TRBV9, with 13 bases aligning to TRBD2. J lost 3 bases, V lost 0 bases, and 3 bases had no gene match. Germline V lookup: CDR1 SGDLS, CDR2 YYNGEE. This CDR3 comprises 16 residues. The CDR3 DNA reads TGTGCCAGCAGCGTAGAAGGGACTAGCGGGGTCTACGAGCAGTACTTC. Protein sequence: CASSVEGTSGVYEQYF.

The rearrangement uses TRBV11-3 and TRBJ2-2, with 7 bases lining up with TRBD1. The CDR3 has 15 residues. CDR1 is SGHNT, CDR2 YENEEA, per germline. With 1 base clipped from V and 4 bases from J, the junction kept 3 bases outside the gene matches. The CDR3 coding sequence is TGTGCCAGCAGCTTAGGGGCAGGGGGCACCGGGGAGCTGTTTTTT. It yields the protein CASSLGAGGTGELFF.

The rearrangement joins TRBV29-1 to TRBJ1-1; perhaps TRBD1 as D (5 bases). The germline V and J ends were trimmed by 6 bases and 6 bases, with 11 bases remaining between them. Germline values: CDR1 SQVTM, CDR2 ANQGSEA. The CDR3 sequence is 11 residues long. As DNA, the CDR3 is TGCAGCGTGAAGGAGGGGTCTGAAGCTTTCTTT. Protein: CSVKEGSEAFF.

The V call is TRBV27, the J call TRBJ2-5; TRBD2 matches at 8 bases. The CDR3 length is 13 residues. The germline V gene encodes CDR1 MNHEY and CDR2 SMNVEV (reference sequence). V was pared by 3 bases and J by 13 bases, with 10 bases of the junction left unmatched. The chain's CDR3 is CASSFSREGLPYF. In nucleotides, the CDR3 is TGTGCCAGCAGTTTTTCCCGGGAGGGGCTTCCGTACTTC.

J is TRBJ2-3 and V is TRBV18; 7 bases are shared with TRBD1. Trimming removed 3 bases from V and 9 bases from J; junction bases left unmatched: 6. There are 13 residues in the CDR3. Looked up from germline, CDR1 is KGHSH and CDR2 is LQKENI. CDR3 sequence (DNA): TGTGCCAGCTCACCTAACAGGGGTGGCACGCAGTATTTT. Protein product: CASSPNRGGTQYF.

J is TRBJ2-5 and V is TRBV30, with D maybe TRBD1 (5 bases). The germline V gene has CDR1 GTSNPN and CDR2 SVGIG (reference sequence). The CDR3 is made up of 14 amino acids. V dropped 0 bases and J dropped 2 bases, with 10 bases sitting between them. The DNA of the CDR3 is TGTGCCTGGAGTGTGATAGCAGGGCAAGAGACCCAGTACTTC. It encodes CAWSVIAGQETQYF.

This clone has a single count. The J gene is TRBJ2-1, the V gene TRBV7-2; weak D call: TRBD2 (5 bases). This CDR3 region has 15 residues. V was cut by 6 bases and J by 4 bases, with 16 bases left in between. The germline gives CDR1 SGHTA, CDR2 FQGNSA. The CDR3 region is CASSPHALDYNEQFF. CDR3 bases: TGTGCCAGCAGTCCACATGCACTAGATTACAATGAGCAGTTCTTC.

CDR3 sequence (DNA): TGTGCCAGCAGCCAAGATCAGGCTAGCGGGGGGGACGAGCAGTACTTC. This translates into CASSQDQASGGDEQYF. This chain joins TRBV4-2 and TRBJ2-7; 12 bases align to TRBD2. Germline trimming cut 0 bases from V and 5 bases from J; bases unmatched to any gene: 5. Germline V gives CDR1 LGHNA, CDR2 YNFKEQ. The CDR3 extends over 16 amino acids.

The CDR3 nucleotides are TGCGCCAGCAGCGCAGTCGAGGAGAGTCCCTACGAGCAGTACTTC. Translating gives CASSAVEESPYEQYF. The chain combines TRBV5-1 with TRBJ2-7; D ambiguous. The germline gives CDR1 SGHRS, CDR2 YFSETQ. V dropped 4 bases and J dropped 2 bases, with 16 bases sitting between them. CDR3 size: 15 residues.

V gene TRBV4-2 combines with J gene TRBJ2-5; 13 bases align to TRBD2. The V segment lost 2 bases and the J segment 4 bases; nucleotides outside the gene matches: 7. CDR1 and CDR2 from the germline V gene are LGHNA and YNFKEQ. This CDR3 region has 17 residues. DNA of the CDR3: TGTGCCAGCAGCCAACGACTAGCGGGGGGCCGGGTAGAGACCCAGTACTTC. Translated, it gives CASSQRLAGGRVETQYF.

This clone was counted a few times. CDR3 coding DNA: TGTGCCAGCCCATCTTGGTCGGAGGTCTCCTACGAGCAGTACTTC. This gives the protein CASPSWSEVSYEQYF. V gene TRBV27 combines with J gene TRBJ2-7; TRBD2 might be the D (5 bases). The V gene lost 8 bases and the J gene lost 0 bases, with 17 bases spanning the gap. Per the germline V gene, CDR1 is MNHEY and CDR2 is SMNVEV (reference sequence). CDR3 length: 15 residues.

There are a few counts of this clone. V usage is TRBV30 and J usage is TRBJ1-5; tentative D call: TRBD1 (5 bases). V lost 2 bases, J lost 4 bases, and 9 bases lay in between. The CDR3 is 13 amino acids. Germline CDR1 GTSNPN, CDR2 SVGIG (reference sequence). The CDR3 sequence: CAWSTGPNQPQHF. The CDR3 bases are TGTGCCTGGAGTACAGGACCTAATCAGCCCCAGCATTTT.

The V and J genes are TRBV6-5 and TRBJ2-7; D is possibly TRBD1 (5 bases). CDR3 length equals 12 residues. V was clipped by 3 bases and J by 7 bases, with 10 bases between them. Per germline, CDR1 MNHEY and CDR2 SVGAGI. This chain's CDR3 is CASSYSQGEQYF. CDR3 nucleotide sequence: TGTGCCAGCAGTTATTCTCAGGGAGAGCAGTACTTC.

J is TRBJ1-1 and V is TRBV19, with a tentative D call TRBD1 (6 bases). This CDR3 has 13 residues. Deletions cut 7 bases from V and 10 bases from J, with 19 bases between. Germline V CDR1 and CDR2: LNHDA, SQIVND (reference sequence). The CDR3 loop is CASTPGGGRGAFF. CDR3 bases: TGTGCCAGTACCCCGGGCGGGGGGCGCGGAGCTTTCTTT.

This chain connects TRBV7-3 to TRBJ2-3; 7 nucleotides match TRBD1. Germline V lookup: CDR1 SGHTA, CDR2 FQGTGA. The CDR3 runs to 13 residues. Unmatched junction bases numbered 0, after V lost 2 bases and J lost 4 bases. This chain's CDR3 is CASSLQGADTQYF. CDR3 DNA: TGTGCCAGCAGCTTACAGGGGGCAGATACGCAGTATTTT. Combining the CDR3 with reference TRBV7-3 and TRBJ2-3 gives the whole variable domain GAGVSQTPSNKVTEKGKYVELRCDPISGHTALYWYRQSLGQGPEFLIYFQGTGAADDSGLPNDRFFAVRPEGSVSTLKIQRTERGDSAVYLCASSLQGADTQYFGPGTRLTVL.

J is TRBJ2-3 and V is TRBV7-2; D perhaps matches TRBD2 (5 bases). Trimming cost V 2 bases and J 6 bases, with 21 bases left between them. In germline, CDR1 is SGHTA, CDR2 FQGNSA. The CDR3 consists of 17 residues. CDR3 in amino acids: CASSLKPTSLVYDTQYF. CDR3 DNA: TGTGCCAGCAGCTTAAAGCCCACTAGTCTGGTTTACGATACGCAGTATTTT.

This chain uses TRBV7-6 with TRBJ2-7; D is ambiguous. V lost 3 bases and J 7 bases, leaving 13 bases between the germline ends. The CDR3 contains 13 residues. CDR1 SGHVS and CDR2 FNYEAQ come from the germline V gene. CDR3: CASSLTESPEQYF. For the CDR3, the DNA is TGTGCCAGCAGCTTGACTGAAAGTCCAGAGCAGTACTTC.

This chain connects TRBV4-1 to TRBJ2-5; 10 bases fit TRBD2. J was trimmed by 2 bases and V by 0 bases; bases with no gene match: 3. The CDR3 extends over 16 amino acids. Germline V CDR1 and CDR2: MGHRA, YSYEKL. The CDR3: CASSQETSGPQETQYF. The CDR3 nucleotides read TGCGCCAGCAGCCAAGAGACTAGCGGGCCTCAAGAGACCCAGTACTTC.